A selection of T cell receptor beta chains follows, all from one sample in a study of cytomegalovirus exposure and HLA in healthy donors. Here immunoSEQ multiplex PCR was the method, and the copy in TCRdb shows in-frame clones only, minus some. The sample holds around 120,000 clones, 80% seen once. The sequencing input was PBMCs. These receptors all stem from a woman aged 40 to 50 in good health and CMV-seronegative. Each CDR3 is given with its conserved first and last residue. The D gene is left open where the match is weak. Rows give clone size only sometimes, using once, few, many, or a class for an expanded clone.

j_gene	abundance	d_gene	v_gene	CDR3aa	CDR3nt
TRBJ2-3	NA	NA	TRBV5-4	CASSLGPLDTDTQYF	TGTGCCAGCAGCCTGGGACCACTAGACACAGATACGCAGTATTTT
TRBJ1-5	NA	TRBD1	TRBV12-5	CASGGVGQGNQPQHF	TGTGCTAGTGGTGGGGTTGGACAGGGGAATCAGCCCCAGCATTTT
TRBJ2-7	few	NA	TRBV5-4	CASSVGTDYEQYF	TGTGCCAGCAGCGTAGGGACTGACTACGAGCAGTACTTC
TRBJ1-4	few	NA	TRBV6-5	CASRPGVLTNEKLFF	TGTGCCAGCCGCCCCGGGGTTTTGACTAATGAAAAACTGTTTTTT
TRBJ2-5	few	NA	TRBV29-1	CSVELQQETQYF	TGCAGCGTTGAACTCCAGCAAGAGACCCAGTACTTC
TRBJ1-4	NA	NA	TRBV27	CASSSYRVSEKLFF	TGTGCCAGCAGTTCATACAGGGTTTCTGAAAAACTGTTTTTT
TRBJ1-2	NA	NA	TRBV19	CASSPYSGEVNYGYTF	TGTGCCAGTAGTCCCTATTCAGGGGAAGTAAACTATGGCTACACCTTC
TRBJ2-2	NA	NA	TRBV7-3	CASSLDSSTVGELFF	TGTGCCAGCAGCTTAGACAGCTCAACTGTGGGGGAGCTGTTTTTT
TRBJ1-5	NA	NA	TRBV27	CASSLSGRRPQHF	TGTGCCAGCAGTTTGAGCGGCAGAAGGCCCCAGCATTTT
TRBJ2-2	few	NA	TRBV4-1	CASSLRTLATGELFF	TGCGCCAGCAGCCTCCGGACTCTGGCAACCGGGGAGCTGTTTTTT
TRBJ1-1	once	NA	TRBV7-9	CASSLKITGGGPEAFF	TGTGCCAGCAGCTTAAAAATTACGGGAGGCGGTCCTGAAGCTTTCTTT
TRBJ1-1	NA	NA	TRBV18	CASSPRSWGGNTEAFF	TGTGCCAGCTCACCCCGGAGTTGGGGGGGAAACACTGAAGCTTTCTTT
TRBJ2-5	NA	NA	TRBV10-3	CATLSDGYQETQYF	TGTGCCACACTTTCTGACGGGTACCAAGAGACCCAGTACTTC
TRBJ2-1	few	TRBD1	TRBV7-8	CASSSRDSSYNEQFF	TGTGCCAGCAGCTCTCGGGACAGCTCCTACAATGAGCAGTTCTTC
TRBJ1-1	NA	NA	TRBV29-1	CSVVLGGGGEAFF	TGCAGCGTTGTGTTGGGGGGTGGTGGAGAAGCTTTCTTT
TRBJ2-5	once	NA	TRBV4-1	CASSQDQTRQETQYF	TGCGCCAGCAGCCAAGACCAGACACGGCAAGAGACCCAGTACTTC
TRBJ2-1	NA	TRBD1	TRBV10-3	CAISESKGARQFF	TGTGCCATCAGTGAGTCGAAGGGGGCCCGTCAGTTCTTC
TRBJ1-6	few	NA	TRBV10-3	CAISESAGDNSPLHF	TGTGCCATCAGTGAGTCGGCAGGGGATAATTCACCCCTCCACTTT
TRBJ2-5	NA	TRBD1	TRBV7-9	CASSRGQGRETQYF	TGTGCCAGCAGCCGTGGACAGGGCAGGGAGACCCAGTACTTC
TRBJ2-1	NA	NA	TRBV11-2	CASSLAGTYNEQFF	TGTGCCAGCAGCTTAGCCGGGACCTACAATGAGCAGTTCTTC
TRBJ2-7	NA	NA	TRBV7-9	CASSLPGRDEQYF	TGTGCCAGCAGCCTCCCGGGCAGGGACGAGCAGTACTTC
TRBJ1-4	NA	NA	TRBV5-5	CASSLAIDRRNEKLFF	TGTGCCAGCAGCTTGGCCATCGACAGACGAAATGAAAAACTGTTTTTT
TRBJ1-1	NA	NA	TRBV7-9	CASTGGPTEAFF	TGTGCCAGCACCGGAGGTCCGACTGAAGCTTTCTTT
TRBJ2-5	NA	NA	TRBV7-9	CASSLTSREETQYF	TGTGCCAGCAGCTTAACCTCACGAGAGGAGACCCAGTACTTC
TRBJ2-3	NA	TRBD1	TRBV7-8	CASSLVPTGLSTDTQYF	TGTGCCAGCAGCTTAGTCCCGACAGGGCTGAGCACAGATACGCAGTATTTT
TRBJ2-5	once	NA	TRBV6-1	CASSLQGWETQYF	TGTGCCAGCAGTTTGCAGGGTTGGGAGACCCAGTACTTC
TRBJ1-4	NA	TRBD1	TRBV7-2	CASSRGTGEKLFF	TGTGCCAGCAGCCGCGGGACAGGCGAAAAACTGTTTTTT
TRBJ1-4	NA	NA	TRBV4-3	CASSQESGGGEKLFF	TGCGCCAGCAGCCAAGAATCCGGGGGAGGTGAAAAACTGTTTTTT
TRBJ1-6	NA	TRBD1	TRBV9	CASSRDRGSSYNSPLHF	TGTGCCAGCAGCCGGGACAGGGGGAGCTCCTATAATTCACCCCTCCACTTT
TRBJ2-3	NA	TRBD2	TRBV7-3	CASSVSGVSDTQYF	TGTGCCAGCAGCGTTAGCGGGGTCTCAGATACGCAGTATTTT
TRBJ1-5	NA	NA	TRBV6-1	CASSERYGQPQHF	TGTGCCAGCAGTGAACGGTATGGTCAGCCCCAGCATTTT
TRBJ2-1	NA	NA	TRBV2	CATVPAVYSYNEQFF	TGTGCCACCGTTCCAGCGGTATACTCCTACAATGAGCAGTTCTTC
TRBJ2-5	NA	TRBD1	TRBV6-1	CASSAGGGETQYF	TGTGCCAGCAGTGCAGGGGGCGGGGAGACCCAGTACTTC
TRBJ1-1	NA	TRBD1	TRBV18	CASSPTRDRVTEAFF	TGTGCCAGCTCACCTACCCGGGACAGGGTCACTGAAGCTTTCTTT
TRBJ2-7	NA	TRBD2	TRBV6-5	CASRSPGLGVF	TGTGCCAGCAGATCTCCGGGACTAGGAGTTTTC
TRBJ2-1	NA	TRBD2	TRBV4-1	CASSRVLAGGGEQFF	TGCGCCAGCAGCCGAGTACTAGCGGGGGGGGGAGAGCAGTTCTTC
TRBJ2-5	NA	NA	TRBV6-5	CASSYSGDQETQYF	TGTGCCAGCAGTTACTCAGGGGACCAAGAGACCCAGTACTTC
TRBJ2-2	NA	TRBD2	TRBV9	CASSMRLANTGELFF	TGTGCCAGCAGCATGCGACTAGCAAACACCGGGGAGCTGTTTTTT
TRBJ1-3	NA	TRBD1	TRBV5-6	CASSLGDSSGNTIYF	TGTGCCAGCAGCTTGGGGGACAGCTCTGGAAACACCATATATTTT
TRBJ1-4	NA	TRBD1	TRBV23-1	CASSQTGQGATNEKLFF	TGCGCCAGCAGTCAAACCGGACAGGGCGCAACTAATGAAAAACTGTTTTTT
TRBJ2-3	NA	TRBD1	TRBV11-3	CASSLGQGWADTQYF	TGTGCCAGCAGCTTAGGACAGGGGTGGGCAGATACGCAGTATTTT
TRBJ2-2	NA	NA	TRBV6-5	CASARGVNTGELFF	TGTGCCAGCGCCCGAGGCGTCAACACCGGGGAGCTGTTTTTT
TRBJ1-5	NA	NA	TRBV7-6	CASSLTGGARNQPQHF	TGTGCCAGCAGCTTAACGGGGGGCGCGCGCAATCAGCCCCAGCATTTT
TRBJ1-5	once	NA	TRBV10-3	CATSEYPGNQPQHF	TGTGCCACCAGTGAGTACCCAGGGAATCAGCCCCAGCATTTT
TRBJ2-3	NA	NA	TRBV9	CASSVGQGGFTDTQYF	TGTGCCAGCAGCGTGGGGCAGGGGGGATTCACAGATACGCAGTATTTT
TRBJ2-2	NA	TRBD1	TRBV10-2	CASSVEGAGTGELFF	TGCGCCAGCAGTGTCGAGGGGGCAGGAACCGGGGAGCTGTTTTTT
TRBJ2-7	NA	TRBD2	TRBV25-1	CASSEVTSGRYEQYF	TGTGCCAGCAGTGAAGTGACTAGCGGGAGATACGAGCAGTACTTC
TRBJ1-1	NA	TRBD1	TRBV7-2	CASSLNRGTEAFF	TGTGCCAGCAGCTTGAACAGGGGAACTGAAGCTTTCTTT
TRBJ2-1	few	TRBD1	TRBV5-6	CASSWGQGAKDEQFF	TGTGCCAGCAGCTGGGGACAGGGGGCAAAGGATGAGCAGTTCTTC
TRBJ2-7	NA	TRBD1	TRBV6-1	CASRDRVSEQYF	TGTGCCAGCAGGGACAGGGTGTCCGAGCAGTACTTC
TRBJ2-1	NA	TRBD1	TRBV9	CASSATGTGAYNEQFF	TGTGCCAGCAGCGCCACCGGGACAGGGGCCTACAATGAGCAGTTCTTC
TRBJ2-1	NA	NA	TRBV10-3	CAISERSSGNEQFF	TGTGCCATCAGTGAACGAAGTTCAGGCAATGAGCAGTTCTTC
TRBJ1-4	NA	TRBD1	TRBV15	CATSRAPGTARGEKLFF	TGTGCCACCAGCAGGGCACCCGGGACAGCCCGGGGGGAAAAACTGTTTTTT